Presented here are 25 T cell receptor beta chains from one specimen sequenced in a study of PD-1 blockade in classical Hodgkin lymphoma. Data came from immunoSEQ multiplex PCR; TCRdb stores just in-frame clones and leaves some out. Here the sample spans about 45,000 clones, approximately 72% being singletons. Exposure to brentuximab vedotin varied, and each patient had relapsed following autologous stem cell transplantation. The sample in question was peripheral blood mononuclear cells (PBMCs), obtained before the second cycle of nivolumab. The receptor set was obtained from a human donor with classical Hodgkin lymphoma.

The chain carries TRBV6-6 and TRBJ1-4; no definite D call. V lost 7 bases to trimming and J lost 5 bases, with 14 bases between them. Per germline, CDR1 MNHNY and CDR2 SVGAGI (reference sequence). CDR3 length equals 14 residues. The CDR3 reads CASMETFPNEKLFF. DNA of the CDR3: TGTGCCAGCATGGAGACATTCCCGAATGAAAAACTGTTTTTT.

About this clone: The sample has other DNA sequences that encode this CDR3 too. The rearrangement links TRBV7-9 to TRBJ2-3; D gene uncertain. Trimming removed 4 bases at V and 6 bases at J, with 5 bases between. There are 11 residues in the CDR3. The germline V gene encodes CDR1 SEHNR and CDR2 FQNEAQ (reference sequence). CDR3 amino acids: CASSSTDTQYF. CDR3 sequence (DNA): TGTGCCAGCAGCTCAACCGATACGCAGTATTTT.

The chain is built from TRBV7-2 and TRBJ1-2; tentatively, D is TRBD1 (5 bases). The germline V gene encodes CDR1 SGHTA and CDR2 FQGNSA. This CDR3 is 15 amino acids long. V was cut by 1 base and J by 9 bases, with 18 bases left in between. Here the CDR3 reads CASSLDGGWWESYTF. The CDR3 DNA sequence: TGTGCCAGCAGCTTAGATGGGGGGTGGTGGGAGAGCTACACCTTC.

On this clone: This specimen includes other DNA sequences encoding the same CDR3. The chain employs TRBV29-1 and TRBJ2-3, with D uncertain. Per germline, CDR1 SQVTM and CDR2 ANQGSEA. The CDR3 runs to 11 residues. V dropped 4 bases and J dropped 2 bases, with 4 bases sitting between them. The CDR3 is CSVVITDTQYF. The CDR3 DNA sequence: TGCAGCGTTGTGATCACAGATACGCAGTATTTT.

This chain links TRBV15 with TRBJ2-1; 13 nucleotides match TRBD2. This CDR3 spans 14 amino acids. Germline CDR1 LNHNV, CDR2 YYDKDF (reference sequence). V trimming: 8 bases; J trimming: 8 bases; junction bases outside the gene matches: 6. In DNA, the CDR3 is TGTGCCACCTGGACTAGCGGGAGACGGGATGAGCAGTTCTTC. Its translation: CATWTSGRRDEQFF.

The gene calls are TRBV19 and TRBJ2-1; 7 bases align to TRBD2. Germline V gene lookup returns CDR1 LNHDA and CDR2 SQIVND (reference sequence). J gave up 2 bases and V 0 bases, and 10 bases lay outside the gene matches. This CDR3 spans 18 amino acids. CDR3 residues: CASSIDPGLVSTYNEQFF. The DNA of the CDR3 is TGTGCCAGTAGTATAGATCCAGGACTAGTCAGTACCTACAATGAGCAGTTCTTC.

The table lists this clone with a count of one. This sequence joins TRBV10-3 and TRBJ2-2; D is undetermined. From germline, CDR1 is ENHRY and CDR2 SYGVKD. V gave up 0 bases and J gave up 2 bases, with 19 bases separating them. This CDR3 contains 19 residues. CDR3 nucleotide sequence: TGTGCCATCAGTGAGTCGAGGTATCCCCCGCCGCCCAACACCGGGGAGCTGTTTTTT. Translated, it gives CAISESRYPPPPNTGELFF.

This chain joins TRBV5-6 and TRBJ2-3; D is perhaps TRBD1 (6 bases). Germline lookup yields CDR1 SGHDT and CDR2 YYEEEE. The CDR3 loop spans 14 amino acids. Trimming removed 4 bases from V and 4 bases from J, with 13 bases in between. The CDR3 DNA reads TGTGCCAGCAGCCCTGGTTGGGGGCCAGATACGCAGTATTTT. It is translated as CASSPGWGPDTQYF.

V and J are TRBV6-1 and TRBJ2-4, with D unresolved. Trimming stripped 3 bases from V and 6 bases from J, with 9 bases between. Germline CDR1 reads MNHNS; CDR2 reads SASEGT. The CDR3 runs 13 residues. For the CDR3, the DNA is TGTGCCAGCAGTGAGACCTCTTTAAACATTCAGTACTTC. Translating gives CASSETSLNIQYF.

The genes are TRBV5-6 and TRBJ2-5; D is possibly TRBD1 (5 bases). V lost 0 bases and J 5 bases, leaving 14 bases between the germline ends. Germline V gene data show CDR1 as SGHDT and CDR2 as YYEEEE. This CDR3 region has 15 residues. CDR3 region: CASSLASVPGETQYF. Here the CDR3 DNA reads TGTGCCAGCAGCTTGGCCTCGGTGCCAGGGGAGACCCAGTACTTC.

CDR3 protein: CASSTRQAAPDEAFF. The CDR3, as DNA: TGTGCCAGCAGCACACGACAGGCAGCACCCGATGAAGCTTTCTTT. The chain combines TRBV9 with TRBJ1-1, with D tentatively TRBD1 (6 bases). The CDR3 extends over 15 amino acids. Trimming took off 4 bases at V and 7 bases at J, with 20 bases between the two ends. Per germline, CDR1 SGDLS and CDR2 YYNGEE.

J is TRBJ2-1 and V is TRBV20-1; no definite D call. Germline V CDR1 and CDR2: DFQATT, SNEGSKA (reference sequence). This CDR3 has 11 residues. Trimming took 6 bases from V and 5 from J, leaving 8 bases between them. CDR3 sequence reads: CSAAWNNEQFF. The CDR3 bases are TGCAGTGCCGCCTGGAACAATGAGCAGTTCTTC.

The J gene is TRBJ2-2, the V gene TRBV10-3, with 7 nucleotides matching TRBD2. The germline V gene has CDR1 ENHRY and CDR2 SYGVKD. Trimming removed 6 bases from V and 8 bases from J; junction bases left unmatched: 12. The CDR3 length is 15 residues. The CDR3 protein is CAIRSSGPPTGELFF. CDR3 coding DNA: TGTGCCATCAGGTCTAGCGGACCTCCGACGGGGGAGCTGTTTTTT.

Only a few counts were recorded for this clone. The rearrangement joins TRBV28 to TRBJ2-7; TRBD2 aligns across 12 bases. The CDR3 covers 15 residues. The junction had 10 bases not matched to a gene; V was cut back by 7 bases and J by 6 bases. CDR1 MDHEN and CDR2 SYDVKM come from the germline V gene. The CDR3 loop reads CASNQLAGGTGEQYF. For the CDR3, the DNA is TGTGCCAGCAACCAGCTAGCGGGAGGGACCGGCGAGCAGTACTTC.

The chain recombines TRBV5-6 with TRBJ2-7; D is possibly TRBD1 (5 bases). V was cut by 2 bases and J by 6 bases, with 9 bases left in between. Germline lookup yields CDR1 SGHDT and CDR2 YYEEEE. The CDR3 loop spans 12 amino acids. The chain's CDR3 is CASSFVRGEQYF. DNA of the CDR3: TGTGCCAGCAGCTTTGTAAGGGGCGAGCAGTACTTC.

With respect to this clone: The identical CDR3 is also encoded by other nucleotide sequences in the sample. The chain couples TRBV6-6 to TRBJ2-7; D not certain. The CDR3 runs to 15 residues. Between the trimmed V and J ends, which lost 0 bases and 0 bases, there was a span of 9 bases. The germline gives CDR1 MNHNY, CDR2 SVGAGI (reference sequence). CDR3 amino acids: CASSYSTASSYEQYF. CDR3 coding DNA: TGTGCCAGCAGTTACTCGACGGCTTCCTCCTACGAGCAGTACTTC.

The genes are TRBV7-9 and TRBJ2-1; 8 bases agree with TRBD2. V lost 5 bases and J lost 3; bases outside the gene matches: 6. Germline V lookup: CDR1 SEHNR, CDR2 FQNEAQ (reference sequence). The CDR3 consists of 15 residues. CDR3 amino acids: CASSSTSGGYNEQFF. For the CDR3, the DNA is TGTGCCAGCAGCAGTACGAGCGGGGGCTACAATGAGCAGTTCTTC.

The chain carries TRBV9 and TRBJ2-3, with D possibly TRBD2 on 5 matching bases. The CDR3 is 18 residues long. In germline, CDR1 is SGDLS, CDR2 YYNGEE. V was cut by 0 bases and J by 2 bases, with 19 bases left in between. In DNA form, the CDR3 reads TGTGCCAGCAGCGTAGACGTCGAGGGCCGGCGGCACACAGATACGCAGTATTTT. This codes for CASSVDVEGRRHTDTQYF. Looking up the rest from reference TRBV9 and TRBJ2-3 gives the full variable domain: DSGVTQTPKHLITATGQRVTLRCSPRSGDLSVYWYQQSLDQGLQFLIQYYNGEERAKGNILERFSAQQFPDLHSELNLSSLELGDSALYFCASSVDVEGRRHTDTQYFGPGTRLTVL.

The chain employs TRBV30 and TRBJ1-5, with no clear D. The length of the CDR3 is 12 residues. The germline V gene encodes CDR1 GTSNPN and CDR2 SVGIG (reference sequence). V lost 2 bases, J lost 4 bases, and 6 bases lay in between. CDR3 bases: TGTGCCTGGAGTTCAGAAAATCAGCCCCAGCATTTT. This codes for CAWSSENQPQHF.

The chain couples TRBV30 to TRBJ1-2; a weak D match, TRBD1 (6 bases). The CDR3 sequence is 15 residues long. Germline assignment: CDR1 GTSNPN and CDR2 SVGIG (reference sequence). V was trimmed by 0 bases and J by 4 bases, leaving 15 bases between them. The CDR3 reads CAWSVRPTGPYGYTF. Here the CDR3 DNA reads TGTGCCTGGAGTGTACGACCGACAGGCCCCTATGGCTACACCTTC.

CDR3 sequence reads: CASSDSGGADTGELFF. The CDR3 DNA follows: TGTGCCAGCAGTGACTCTGGGGGCGCCGACACCGGGGAGCTGTTTTTT. The gene calls are TRBV6-4 and TRBJ2-2; D perhaps matches TRBD1 (6 bases). Germline lookup yields CDR1 MRHNA and CDR2 SNTAGT. Trimming removed 0 bases at V and 3 bases at J, with 11 bases between. CDR3 length: 16 residues.

This clone was counted between two and nine times. The chain has TRBV5-4 and TRBJ2-7, with 11 bases that match TRBD1. Germline lookup yields CDR1 SGHNT and CDR2 YYREEE (reference sequence). The V and J ends lost 3 bases and 0 bases, in that order; junction bases with no gene match: 14. This CDR3 comprises 19 residues. The CDR3 DNA reads as TGTGCCAGCAGCTCCCGGACAGGGGGCGGCCTACTTAGCTCCTACGAGCAGTACTTC. Protein sequence: CASSSRTGGGLLSSYEQYF.

This clone was counted a few times. This rearrangement joins TRBV2 to TRBJ2-1; D not resolved. The ends were cut back, 6 bases at V and 0 bases at J, with 12 bases in the middle. In germline, CDR1 is SNHLY, CDR2 FYNNEI. The CDR3 length is 15 residues. CDR3 amino acids: CASRTPRSSYNEQFF. The CDR3 DNA is TGTGCCAGCAGGACCCCCAGAAGCTCCTACAATGAGCAGTTCTTC.

The CDR3 reads CSVTGRNEQFF. CDR3 in DNA: TGCAGTGTCACAGGGCGCAATGAGCAGTTCTTC. The chain is built from TRBV20-1 and TRBJ2-1; possible D gene TRBD1, 6 bases. CDR1 DFQATT and CDR2 SNEGSKA come from the germline V gene (reference sequence). The CDR3 is 11 residues long. Trimming took off 7 bases at V and 6 bases at J, with 10 bases between the two ends.

This sequence joins TRBV6-6 and TRBJ2-6; D not resolved. Germline CDR1 and CDR2: MNHNY and SVGAGI (reference sequence). This CDR3 is built from 12 residues. Trimming left V 4 bases short and J 2 bases short, with 0 bases between. This CDR3 reads CASSSGANVLTF. The CDR3 DNA reads TGTGCCAGCAGTTCTGGGGCCAACGTCCTGACTTTC.